The 27 T cell receptor beta chains in this list originate from one sample, sequenced in a study of PD-L1 blockade in urothelial cancer. Time point in this sample: peripheral blood 6 weeks after treatment start. Method: immunoSEQ multiplex PCR; TCRdb's copy keeps in-frame clones and lacks some. The sample includes 40,000 to 55,000 clones, about 89% of them seen just once. Source: PBMCs, taken around atezolizumab (anti-PD-L1) treatment. These receptors all stem from an older man with urothelial cancer.

The V gene is TRBV28, the J gene TRBJ1-2; D not resolved. There are 13 residues in the CDR3. Germline V CDR1 and CDR2: MDHEN, SYDVKM. Trimming removed 6 bases at V and 8 bases at J, with 16 bases between. The CDR3 region is CASRSGSPHGYTF. The CDR3 DNA follows: TGTGCCAGCAGAAGTGGCTCTCCGCACGGCTACACCTTC.

CDR3 bases: TGTGCCAGCAGGGCATCACAGGGGGCCTTTACGAAAGCTTTCTTT. Its protein product is CASRASQGAFTKAFF. The chain links TRBV28 to TRBJ1-1; 9 bases are a match to TRBD1. Germline lookup yields CDR1 MDHEN and CDR2 SYDVKM. CDR3 length equals 15 residues. V gave up 6 bases and J gave up 9 bases; unmatched junction bases: 14.

The chain is built from TRBV18 and TRBJ1-2; D might be TRBD1 (6 bases). The V end lost 3 bases, the J end lost 5 bases, and 16 bases lay between the germline ends. CDR1 and CDR2 from the germline V gene are KGHSH and LQKENI. CDR3 length: 15 residues. CDR3 loop: CASSPPRDTGYGYTF. For the CDR3, the DNA is TGTGCCAGCTCACCTCCCCGGGACACAGGTTATGGCTACACCTTC.

The V gene is TRBV5-5, the J gene TRBJ1-4; 7 bases line up with TRBD1. Germline CDR1 reads SGHKS; CDR2 reads YYEKEE (reference sequence). CDR3 length: 16 amino acids. Trimming removed 4 bases from V and 0 bases from J; junction bases left unmatched: 6. The chain's CDR3 is CASSPRDSPTNEKLFF. DNA for the CDR3: TGTGCCAGCAGCCCACGGGACAGTCCAACTAATGAAAAACTGTTTTTT.

This clone occurred once. This chain joins TRBV5-1 and TRBJ1-2; the D gene is possibly TRBD1 (5 bases). This CDR3 region has 18 residues. Per the germline V gene, CDR1 is SGHRS and CDR2 is YFSETQ. V gave up 5 bases and J gave up 2 bases, with 25 bases separating them. CDR3 bases: TGCGCCAGCAGGCAAAATCCGGGACTCGAGGGGCGAAACTATGGCTACACCTTC. Translation: CASRQNPGLEGRNYGYTF.

V and J are TRBV5-4 and TRBJ1-1; unclear D gene. With 0 bases removed from V and 0 bases from J, the gap between germline ends came to 9 bases. CDR3 length equals 15 residues. CDR1 and CDR2 (germline): SGHNT, YYREEE (reference sequence). The DNA for the CDR3 is TGTGCCAGCAGCTTGGCCGAGGGAGTGAACACTGAAGCTTTCTTT. The encoded protein is CASSLAEGVNTEAFF.

The chain uses TRBV7-8 and TRBJ1-5, with 10 bases that match TRBD1. This CDR3 spans 15 amino acids. Germline V gene data show CDR1 as SGHVS and CDR2 as FQNEAQ. V was pared by 3 bases and J by 3 bases, with 2 bases of the junction left unmatched. The CDR3 protein is CASSFGTGVNQPQHF. The CDR3 coding sequence is TGTGCCAGCAGCTTCGGGACAGGGGTCAATCAGCCCCAGCATTTT.

This chain's CDR3 is CASSLNKGFADTQYF. In DNA form, the CDR3 reads TGTGCCAGCAGTTTAAATAAGGGGTTCGCAGATACGCAGTATTTT. The chain combines TRBV28 with TRBJ2-3; possibly TRBD1 for D (5 bases). The germline V gene encodes CDR1 MDHEN and CDR2 SYDVKM. The V end was cut by 2 bases, the J end by 4 bases, with 13 bases between. The CDR3 is 15 residues long.

This chain uses TRBV9 with TRBJ1-2; 8 bases align to TRBD1. The germline V gene has CDR1 SGDLS and CDR2 YYNGEE. The V gene end was trimmed by 3 bases and the J gene end by 0 bases; junction bases not matched to a gene: 10. This CDR3 spans 17 amino acids. CDR3 in DNA: TGTGCCAGCAGCGGTGGCGTGGACAGGGCCTCTAACTATGGCTACACCTTC. Translating it yields CASSGGVDRASNYGYTF.

V is TRBV19 and J is TRBJ1-4; 11 bases match TRBD1. The CDR3 is made up of 17 amino acids. Germline-derived CDR1 and CDR2 are LNHDA and SQIVND (reference sequence). Trimming took 3 bases from V and 7 from J; bases not matched to a gene: 10. The CDR3 DNA is TGTGCCAGTAGTATTATGGGACAGGGGGTTGATGGTGAAAAACTGTTTTTT. Protein sequence: CASSIMGQGVDGEKLFF.

This clone came up once. The chain recombines TRBV7-2 with TRBJ2-2, with D possibly TRBD2 on 6 matching bases. Trimming took off 1 base at V and 5 bases at J, with 20 bases between the two ends. The CDR3 has 18 residues. Germline assignment: CDR1 SGHTA and CDR2 FQGNSA. The CDR3 sequence: CASSLGEPAGRRTGELFF. CDR3 sequence (DNA): TGTGCCAGCAGCTTAGGGGAACCGGCGGGGAGGAGAACCGGGGAGCTGTTTTTT. Supplemented by reference TRBV7-2 and TRBJ2-2, the full variable domain reads GAGVSQSPSNKVTEKGKDVELRCDPISGHTALYWYRQSLGQGLEFLIYFQGNSAPDKSGLPSDRFSAERTGGSVSTLTIQRTQQEDSAVYLCASSLGEPAGRRTGELFFGEGSRLTVL.

The chain couples TRBV7-3 to TRBJ1-1, with 9 bases identical to TRBD1. J gave up 5 bases and V 4 bases, and 8 bases lay outside the gene matches. Per germline, CDR1 SGHTA and CDR2 FQGTGA. The CDR3 has 15 amino acids. The CDR3, as DNA: TGTGCCAGCAGCTCCGGTACAGGACAGGGGACTGAAGCTTTCTTT. This encodes CASSSGTGQGTEAFF.

This chain joins TRBV27 and TRBJ2-7, with 7 bases that match TRBD2. J was trimmed by 4 bases and V by 3 bases; bases with no gene match: 15. The CDR3 loop spans 17 amino acids. Germline V gene lookup returns CDR1 MNHEY and CDR2 SMNVEV (reference sequence). The CDR3 is CASSFLRGGLDPYEQYF. Here the CDR3 DNA reads TGTGCCAGCAGTTTCCTTAGGGGAGGGCTCGATCCTTACGAGCAGTACTTC.

The rearrangement uses TRBV9 and TRBJ2-1, with 12 bases aligning to TRBD1. Germline lookup yields CDR1 SGDLS and CDR2 YYNGEE. This CDR3 has 20 amino acids. Trimming cost V 3 bases and J 8 bases; bases outside gene matches: 21. CDR3 region: CASSAGEGQGAPGWGDEQFF. CDR3 DNA sequence: TGTGCCAGCAGCGCCGGTGAGGGACAGGGGGCGCCGGGGTGGGGGGATGAGCAGTTCTTC.

This clone occurred a few times. CDR3 nucleotides: TGCGCCAGCAGCCCACACAGGGGCTCGGGGAACACTGAAGCTTTCTTT. Translating gives CASSPHRGSGNTEAFF. This chain links TRBV4-1 with TRBJ1-1, with 7 bases fitting TRBD1. This CDR3 is built from 16 residues. The V segment lost 4 bases and the J segment 1 base; nucleotides outside the gene matches: 9. Germline V CDR1 and CDR2: MGHRA, YSYEKL.

CDR3 residues: CAWNRDRVGEQYF. The CDR3 DNA reads as TGTGCCTGGAATAGGGACAGGGTAGGCGAGCAGTACTTC. The rearrangement links TRBV30 to TRBJ2-7; TRBD1 matches at 9 bases. The trim removed 4 bases at V and 6 bases at J, leaving 7 bases unmatched. Germline CDR1 is GTSNPN and CDR2 is SVGIG (reference sequence). This CDR3 is 13 amino acids long.

This clone has more than one count but fewer than ten. The chain recombines TRBV10-3 with TRBJ2-3, with 10 bases identical to TRBD1. J was trimmed by 2 bases and V by 2 bases; bases with no gene match: 1. Germline assignment: CDR1 ENHRY and CDR2 SYGVKD. The CDR3 is made up of 15 amino acids. CDR3 nucleotides: TGTGCCATCAGTGAGGGACAGGGGGACACAGATACGCAGTATTTT. It codes for CAISEGQGDTDTQYF.

This rearrangement joins TRBV19 to TRBJ1-3, with a possible D match to TRBD1 (5 bases). Germline CDR1 LNHDA, CDR2 SQIVND (reference sequence). The CDR3 is 18 residues long. Between the trimmed V and J ends, which lost 10 bases and 0 bases, there was a span of 25 bases. The CDR3 nucleotides read TGTGCCACCTCCCTGGGCGGAACAGGCTTGAGCTCTGGAAACACCATATATTTT. Its translation is CATSLGGTGLSSGNTIYF.

The chain combines TRBV11-2 with TRBJ2-5; 8 bases fit TRBD2. Germline assignment: CDR1 SGHAT and CDR2 FQNNGV. The V and J ends lost 5 bases and 1 base, in that order; junction bases with no gene match: 9. The CDR3 spans 16 residues. For the CDR3, the DNA is TGTGCCAGCAGCCACGGTCGGGAGGGGCTCCAAGAGACCCAGTACTTC. The encoded protein is CASSHGREGLQETQYF.

This rearrangement joins TRBV19 to TRBJ1-4, with TRBD1 matching 7 bases. CDR1 and CDR2 from the germline V gene are LNHDA and SQIVND (reference sequence). The V and J ends lost 4 bases and 4 bases, in that order; junction bases with no gene match: 3. The CDR3 is 14 amino acids. The CDR3 loop is CASSTGQVNEKLFF. The CDR3 DNA is TGTGCCAGTAGTACAGGACAGGTTAATGAAAAACTGTTTTTT.

This clone was seen only once. The rearrangement joins TRBV27 to TRBJ2-7; D call uncertain. Trimming pared 4 bases from V and 1 base from J, leaving 14 bases between. Germline V CDR1 and CDR2: MNHEY, SMNVEV (reference sequence). This CDR3 region has 15 residues. The CDR3 region has the DNA TGTGCCAGCAGTTCCCACGACACCATATCCTACGAGCAGTACTTC. This gives the protein CASSSHDTISYEQYF.

The chain is built from TRBV4-2 and TRBJ1-5, with D tentatively TRBD1 (6 bases). Between the trimmed V and J ends, which lost 4 bases and 0 bases, there was a span of 10 bases. The germline CDR1 and CDR2 sequences are LGHNA and YNFKEQ. The CDR3 runs to 15 residues. CDR3 amino acids: CASSPRTDSNQPQHF. The CDR3 DNA sequence: TGTGCCAGCAGCCCTCGGACAGATAGCAATCAGCCCCAGCATTTT.

The chain recombines TRBV6-1 with TRBJ2-3; 10 bases map to TRBD2. The CDR3 spans 14 residues. Germline assignment: CDR1 MNHNS and CDR2 SASEGT. After removal of 2 bases from V and 4 bases from J, the junction contained 0 bases not matched to a gene. The CDR3 DNA follows: TGTGCCAGCAGTGAACTAGCGGGAGCAGATACGCAGTATTTT. Its translation is CASSELAGADTQYF.

V is TRBV28 and J is TRBJ2-7; 11 bases are a match to TRBD1. After removal of 5 bases from V and 7 bases from J, the junction contained 7 bases not matched to a gene. The length of the CDR3 is 14 residues. Germline CDR1 and CDR2: MDHEN and SYDVKM. This CDR3 is CASSPDRGRLEQYF. For the CDR3, the DNA is TGTGCCAGCAGTCCGGACAGGGGGCGGTTGGAGCAGTACTTC.

V gene TRBV5-1 combines with J gene TRBJ2-7; a weak D match, TRBD1 (6 bases). CDR1 is SGHRS and CDR2 is YFSETQ in the germline V gene. This CDR3 spans 15 amino acids. With 2 bases removed from V and 1 base from J, the gap between germline ends came to 13 bases. CDR3 sequence: CASSFGGALSYEQYF. CDR3 DNA: TGCGCCAGCAGCTTTGGGGGCGCCCTTTCCTACGAGCAGTACTTC.

V gene TRBV20-1 combines with J gene TRBJ2-3; weak D call: TRBD2 (5 bases). The CDR3 runs to 11 residues. Trimming shortened V by 4 bases and J by 6 bases, and 8 bases separated the two germline ends. Germline CDR1 reads DFQATT; CDR2 reads SNEGSKA (reference sequence). CDR3 region: CSAKTGDTQYF. In DNA, the CDR3 is TGCAGTGCTAAAACGGGGGATACGCAGTATTTT.

The rearrangement joins TRBV5-6 to TRBJ2-5; 8 positions match TRBD1. The germline gives CDR1 SGHDT, CDR2 YYEEEE. This CDR3 contains 14 residues. The V and J ends lost 4 bases and 3 bases, in that order; junction bases with no gene match: 5. CDR3 in amino acids: CASSAPTGEETQYF. CDR3 nucleotide sequence: TGTGCCAGCAGCGCCCCGACAGGGGAAGAGACCCAGTACTTC.